The clone carrying this TCR beta chain was picked up many times. V lost 5 bases to trimming and J lost 5 bases; unmatched junction nucleotides: 8. In germline, CDR1 is SGHTA, CDR2 FQGNSA. The CDR3 contains 14 residues. TCRdb used MiXCR to reprocess the RT-PCR reads, holding one entry per CDR3 protein. The table lists around 700,000 distinct CDR3 sequences, 14% of them singletons, with 3% to 4.5% in the top ten. Sequenced sample: memory CD4+ T cells from blood. The sequence derives from a female donor in good health, serving as a healthy control. The chain links TRBV7-2 to TRBJ2-5; TRBD1 agrees at 7 bases. Here the CDR3 reads CASSLGQLRETQYF. The CDR3 DNA reads as TGTGCCAGCAGCCTGGGACAGTTACGCGAGACCCAGTACTTC.